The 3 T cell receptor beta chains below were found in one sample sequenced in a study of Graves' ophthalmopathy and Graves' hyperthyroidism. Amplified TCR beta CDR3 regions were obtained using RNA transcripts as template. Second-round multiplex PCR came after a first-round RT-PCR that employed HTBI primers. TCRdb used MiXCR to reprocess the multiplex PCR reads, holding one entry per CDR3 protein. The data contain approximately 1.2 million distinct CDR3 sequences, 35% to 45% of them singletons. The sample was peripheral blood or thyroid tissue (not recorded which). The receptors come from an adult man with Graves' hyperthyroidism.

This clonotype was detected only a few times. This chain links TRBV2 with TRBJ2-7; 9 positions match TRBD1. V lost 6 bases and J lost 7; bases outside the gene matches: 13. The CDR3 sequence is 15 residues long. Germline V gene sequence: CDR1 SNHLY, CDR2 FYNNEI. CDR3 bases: TGTGCCAGCAGAGCCGGGACAGGGACCGCGCGGGAGCAGTACTTC. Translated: CASRAGTGTAREQYF.

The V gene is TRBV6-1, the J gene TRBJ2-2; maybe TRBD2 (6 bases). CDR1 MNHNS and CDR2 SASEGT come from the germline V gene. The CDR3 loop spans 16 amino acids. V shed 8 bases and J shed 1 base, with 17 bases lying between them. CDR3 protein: CASGPRVSGNTGELFF. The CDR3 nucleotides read TGTGCCAGCGGGCCCCGGGTTAGCGGGAACACCGGGGAGCTGTTTTTT.

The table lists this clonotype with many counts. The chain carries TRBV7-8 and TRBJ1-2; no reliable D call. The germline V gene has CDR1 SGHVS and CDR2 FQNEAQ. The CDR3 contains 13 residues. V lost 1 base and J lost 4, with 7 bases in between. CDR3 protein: CASSLGSIYGYTF. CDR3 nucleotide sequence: TGTGCCAGCAGCTTAGGTTCCATCTATGGCTACACCTTC. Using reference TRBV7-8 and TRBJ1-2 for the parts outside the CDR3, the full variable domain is GAGVSQSPRYKVAKRGQDVALRCDPISGHVSLFWYQQALGQGPEFLTYFQNEAQLDKSGLPSDRFFAERPEGSVSTLKIQRTQQEDSAVYLCASSLGSIYGYTFGSGTRLTVV.